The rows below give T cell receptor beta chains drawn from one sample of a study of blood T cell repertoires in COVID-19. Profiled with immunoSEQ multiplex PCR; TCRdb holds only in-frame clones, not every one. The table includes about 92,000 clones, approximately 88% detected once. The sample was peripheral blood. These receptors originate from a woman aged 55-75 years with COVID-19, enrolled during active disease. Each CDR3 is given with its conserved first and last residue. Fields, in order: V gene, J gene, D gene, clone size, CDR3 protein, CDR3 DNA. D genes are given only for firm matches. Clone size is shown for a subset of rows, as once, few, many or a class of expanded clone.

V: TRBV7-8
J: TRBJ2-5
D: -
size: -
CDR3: CASSFPRLEETQYF
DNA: TGTGCCAGCAGCTTTCCCAGGTTGGAAGAGACCCAGTACTTC

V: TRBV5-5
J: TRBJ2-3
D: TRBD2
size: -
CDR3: CASSLVAGRGDITDTQYF
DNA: TGTGCCAGCAGCTTGGTCGCGGGCCGGGGGGATATCACAGATACGCAGTATTTT

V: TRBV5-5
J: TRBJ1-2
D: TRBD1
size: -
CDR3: CASSLPGTGNYGYTF
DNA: TGTGCCAGCAGCTTACCCGGGACAGGGAACTATGGCTACACCTTC

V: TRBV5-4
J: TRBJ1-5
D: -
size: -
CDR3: CASSNWGEAQHF
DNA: TGTGCCAGCAGCAATTGGGGGGAGGCCCAGCATTTT

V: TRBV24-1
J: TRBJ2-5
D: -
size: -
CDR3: CATSDGTNQETQYF
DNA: TGTGCCACCAGTGACGGGACAAATCAAGAGACCCAGTACTTC

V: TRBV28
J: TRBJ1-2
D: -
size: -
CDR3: CASRPSVTGYTF
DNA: TGTGCCAGCAGGCCTTCAGTCACTGGCTACACCTTC

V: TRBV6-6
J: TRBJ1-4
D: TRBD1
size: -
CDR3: CASSYGQANEKLFF
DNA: TGTGCCAGCAGTTACGGACAGGCTAATGAAAAACTGTTTTTT

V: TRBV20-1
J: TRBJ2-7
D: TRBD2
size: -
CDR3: CSASLAGRPYEQYF
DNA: TGCAGTGCTAGTTTAGCGGGGAGGCCATACGAGCAGTACTTC

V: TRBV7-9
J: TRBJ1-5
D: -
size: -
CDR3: CASSLELQPQHF
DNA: TGTGCCAGCAGCTTAGAACTTCAGCCCCAGCATTTT

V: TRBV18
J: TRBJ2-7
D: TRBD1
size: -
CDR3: CASSPPGQYEQYF
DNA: TGTGCCAGCTCACCACCGGGACAGTACGAGCAGTACTTC

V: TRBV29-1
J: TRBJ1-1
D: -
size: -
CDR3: CSGLTDRVTEAFF
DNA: TGCAGCGGACTAACCGATCGGGTCACTGAAGCTTTCTTT

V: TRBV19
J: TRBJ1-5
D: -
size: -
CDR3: CASSKTGNQPQHF
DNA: TGTGCCAGTAGTAAGACAGGCAATCAGCCCCAGCATTTT

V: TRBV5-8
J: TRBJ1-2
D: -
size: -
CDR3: CASSLLYSRPPPVYGYTF
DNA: TGTGCCAGCAGCTTGCTCTACAGCAGACCTCCACCAGTCTATGGCTACACCTTC

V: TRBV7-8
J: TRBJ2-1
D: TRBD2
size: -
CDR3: CASSLLAGVTSYNEQFF
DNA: TGTGCCAGCAGCTTACTAGCGGGGGTCACATCCTACAATGAGCAGTTCTTC

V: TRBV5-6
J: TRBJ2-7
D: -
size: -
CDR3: CASSLEQDSYEQYF
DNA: TGTGCCAGCAGCTTGGAACAGGACTCCTACGAGCAGTACTTC

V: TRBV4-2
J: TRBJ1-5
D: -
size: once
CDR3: CASSQPDQPQHF
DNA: TGTGCCAGCAGCCAACCCGATCAGCCCCAGCATTTT

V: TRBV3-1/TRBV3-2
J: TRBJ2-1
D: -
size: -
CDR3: CASSQGGRGDGGEQFF
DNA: TGTGCCAGCAGCCAAGGGGGCAGGGGCGACGGAGGTGAGCAGTTCTTC

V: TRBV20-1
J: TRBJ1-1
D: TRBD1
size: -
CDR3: CSASQGASTEAFF
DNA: TGCAGTGCTAGTCAGGGGGCGAGCACTGAAGCTTTCTTT

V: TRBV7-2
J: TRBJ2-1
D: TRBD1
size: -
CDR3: CASSLGGTGKNNEQFF
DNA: TGTGCCAGCAGCTTAGGTGGGACAGGGAAAAACAATGAGCAGTTCTTC

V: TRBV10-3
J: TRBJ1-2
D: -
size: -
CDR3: CAISEFRGGVSGGYTF
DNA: TGTGCCATCAGTGAGTTCCGGGGGGGCGTCTCGGGTGGCTACACCTTC

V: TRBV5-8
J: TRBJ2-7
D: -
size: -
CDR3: CASSTLQLFSYEQYF
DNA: TGTGCCAGCAGCACCCTTCAGTTATTCTCCTACGAGCAGTACTTC

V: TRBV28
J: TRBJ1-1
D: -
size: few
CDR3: CASSFTGMEYAFF
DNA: TGTGCCAGCAGTTTTACAGGGATGGAGTATGCTTTCTTT

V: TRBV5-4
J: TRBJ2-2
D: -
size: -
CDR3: CASSFGEAGELFF
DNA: TGTGCCAGCAGCTTCGGAGAGGCCGGGGAGCTGTTTTTT

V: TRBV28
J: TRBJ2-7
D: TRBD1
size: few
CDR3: CASSLTGTGHSYEQYF
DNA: TGTGCCAGCAGTTTAACCGGGACAGGGCACTCCTACGAGCAGTACTTC

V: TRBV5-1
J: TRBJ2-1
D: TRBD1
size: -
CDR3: CASRIGQGGNEQFF
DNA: TGCGCCAGCAGAATCGGACAGGGCGGTAATGAGCAGTTCTTC

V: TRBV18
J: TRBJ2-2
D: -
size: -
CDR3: CASSPNRDTGELFF
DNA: TGTGCCAGCTCACCGAACAGGGACACCGGGGAGCTGTTTTTT

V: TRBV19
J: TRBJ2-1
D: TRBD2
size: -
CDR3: CASSPLAGGYNEQFF
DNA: TGTGCCAGTAGTCCACTAGCGGGGGGCTACAATGAGCAGTTCTTC

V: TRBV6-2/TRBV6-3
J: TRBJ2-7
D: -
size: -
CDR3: CASSTQGFSYEQYF
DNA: TGTGCCAGCAGTACCCAGGGATTTTCCTACGAGCAGTACTTC

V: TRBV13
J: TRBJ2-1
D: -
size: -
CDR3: CASSLAQGPEQFF
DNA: TGTGCCAGCAGCTTAGCTCAGGGGCCTGAGCAGTTCTTC

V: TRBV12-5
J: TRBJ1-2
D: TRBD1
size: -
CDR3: CASGLGTGYGYTF
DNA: TGTGCTAGTGGTCTCGGGACAGGATATGGCTACACCTTC

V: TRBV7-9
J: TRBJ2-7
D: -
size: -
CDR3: CASSRGDKTYEQYF
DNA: TGTGCCAGCAGCAGGGGGGACAAGACCTACGAGCAGTACTTC

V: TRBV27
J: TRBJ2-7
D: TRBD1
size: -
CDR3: CASSWTGGRYEQYF
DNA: TGTGCCAGCAGTTGGACAGGGGGCCGCTACGAGCAGTACTTC

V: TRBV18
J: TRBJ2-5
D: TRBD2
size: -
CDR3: CASSPPGGAWETQYF
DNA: TGTGCCAGCTCACCACCCGGGGGGGCCTGGGAGACCCAGTACTTC

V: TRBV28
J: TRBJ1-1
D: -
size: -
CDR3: CASSLWGAGAFF
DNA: TGTGCCAGCAGTTTATGGGGGGCTGGAGCTTTCTTT

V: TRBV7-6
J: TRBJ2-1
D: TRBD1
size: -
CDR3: CASSRTGALRGSSYNEQFF
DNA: TGTGCCAGCAGCAGGACAGGGGCTTTGCGGGGGAGCTCCTACAATGAGCAGTTCTTC

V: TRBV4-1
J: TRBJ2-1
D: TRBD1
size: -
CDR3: CASSQAKGQGNNEQFF
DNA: TGCGCCAGCAGCCAAGCAAAGGGACAGGGTAACAATGAGCAGTTCTTC

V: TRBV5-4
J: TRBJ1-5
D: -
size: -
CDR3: CASSLGDKTSNQPQHF
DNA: TGTGCCAGCAGCTTGGGGGACAAGACTAGCAATCAGCCCCAGCATTTT

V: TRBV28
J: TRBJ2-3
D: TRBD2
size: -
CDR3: CASRVAGDLLDTQYF
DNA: TGTGCCAGCAGGGTAGCGGGGGACCTACTAGATACGCAGTATTTT

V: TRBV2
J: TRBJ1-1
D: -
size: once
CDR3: CASSADSNTEAFF
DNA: TGTGCCAGCAGTGCGGACAGTAACACTGAAGCTTTCTTT

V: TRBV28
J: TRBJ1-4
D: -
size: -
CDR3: CASTGRYEKLFF
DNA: TGTGCCAGCACCGGGAGGTATGAAAAACTGTTTTTT

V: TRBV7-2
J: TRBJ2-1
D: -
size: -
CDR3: CASSLSRHNEQFF
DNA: TGTGCCAGCAGCTTGAGCCGCCACAATGAGCAGTTCTTC

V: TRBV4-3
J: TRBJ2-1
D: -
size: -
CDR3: CASSQDWPGSYNEQFF
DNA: TGCGCCAGCAGCCAAGATTGGCCAGGTTCCTACAATGAGCAGTTCTTC

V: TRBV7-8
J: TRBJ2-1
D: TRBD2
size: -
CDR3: CASKGLAQIPNEQFF
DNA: TGTGCCAGCAAAGGACTAGCTCAGATTCCCAATGAGCAGTTCTTC

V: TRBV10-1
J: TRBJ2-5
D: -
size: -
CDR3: CASSESSGLLRETQYF
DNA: TGCGCCAGCAGTGAGTCCTCCGGGTTATTGAGGGAGACCCAGTACTTC

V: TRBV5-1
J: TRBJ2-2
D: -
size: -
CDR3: CASSLVGLNTGELFF
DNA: TGCGCCAGCAGCTTGGTTGGGCTGAACACCGGGGAGCTGTTTTTT

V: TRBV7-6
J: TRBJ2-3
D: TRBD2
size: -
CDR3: CASTKGGLARSTDTQYF
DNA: TGTGCCAGCACAAAGGGGGGACTAGCGAGAAGCACAGATACGCAGTATTTT

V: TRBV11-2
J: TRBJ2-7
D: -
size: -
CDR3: CASSLAFQGYHEQYF
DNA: TGTGCCAGCAGCTTAGCTTTTCAGGGTTACCACGAGCAGTACTTC